Listed below are T cell receptor beta chains from one sample, sequenced in a study of response to subunit inactivated influenza vaccine. TCRdb itself ran the RT-PCR reads through MiXCR, one entry per CDR3 protein. Of around 480,000 distinct CDR3 sequences in the sample, 16% were seen once. The input for sequencing was CD4+ T cells sorted from PBMCs, taken about 23 months after vaccination. The receptors here all came from a man aged 50-75 years who received an inactivated influenza vaccine. Both conserved end residues are part of each CDR3. D genes are given only for firm matches. Size values are once, few and many counts, or a class for expanded clones, and some rows have none.

size: .
D: .
J: TRBJ2-1
V: TRBV14
DNA: TGTGCCAGCAGCCAATCAGGGGTCAACAATGAGCAGTTCTTC
CDR3: CASSQSGVNNEQFF

size: few
D: TRBD2
J: TRBJ2-3
V: TRBV12-3/TRBV12-4
DNA: TGTGCCAGCACCTTTGGGAGGGTAGATACGCAGTATTTT
CDR3: CASTFGRVDTQYF

size: few
D: TRBD1
J: TRBJ1-4
V: TRBV20-1
DNA: TGCAGTGCTACCCTGAGACAGGGACTAAATGAAAAACTGTTTTTT
CDR3: CSATLRQGLNEKLFF

size: few
D: .
J: TRBJ2-2
V: TRBV28
DNA: TGTGCCAGCAGTTTCGGACAGAGCGGGGCCGGGGAGCTGTTTTTT
CDR3: CASSFGQSGAGELFF

size: .
D: .
J: TRBJ2-5
V: TRBV12-3/TRBV12-4
DNA: TGTGCCAGCAGTCTGGATGGGGCGGAAGAGACCCAGTACTTC
CDR3: CASSLDGAEETQYF

size: few
D: .
J: TRBJ1-1
V: TRBV10-3
DNA: TGTGCCATCAGTGGGCCTGTGAACACTGAAGCTTTCTTT
CDR3: CAISGPVNTEAFF

size: .
D: .
J: TRBJ2-6
V: TRBV7-2
DNA: TGTGCCAGCAGCTTAGGACGTCTCAGCTCTGGGGCCAACGTCCTGACTTTC
CDR3: CASSLGRLSSGANVLTF

size: few
D: .
J: TRBJ2-7
V: TRBV28
DNA: TGTGCCAGCAGTTCACAGCCCCTTTACGAGCAGTACTTC
CDR3: CASSSQPLYEQYF

size: .
D: .
J: TRBJ2-3
V: TRBV10-1
DNA: TGCGCCAGCACCCCGGACAGATTCTTCGGTACGCAGTATTTT
CDR3: CASTPDRFFGTQYF

size: .
D: .
J: TRBJ2-2
V: TRBV20-1
DNA: TGCAGTGCTAGAGTTCCCGGGACAGGGTCAGGCGGGAGGGGCACCGGGGAGCTGTTTTTT
CDR3: CSARVPGTGSGGRGTGELFF

size: .
D: .
J: TRBJ2-1
V: TRBV4-2
DNA: TGTGCCAGCAGTCCTGGGGGACTGAGCTCCTACAATGAGCAGTTCTTC
CDR3: CASSPGGLSSYNEQFF

size: .
D: .
J: TRBJ1-5
V: TRBV7-2
DNA: TGTGCCAGCAGCTTAGAGGCCGCGCAGGGCAATCAGCCCCAGCATTTT
CDR3: CASSLEAAQGNQPQHF

size: once
D: TRBD1
J: TRBJ1-2
V: TRBV12-3/TRBV12-4
DNA: TGTGCCAGCAGTACCCGGACAGGGTCGAATGGCTACACCTTC
CDR3: CASSTRTGSNGYTF

size: .
D: .
J: TRBJ2-5
V: TRBV15
DNA: TGTGCCACCAGCAGAGATTTCGTCGAGACCCAGTACTTC
CDR3: CATSRDFVETQYF

size: .
D: TRBD2
J: TRBJ2-3
V: TRBV7-9
DNA: TGTGCCAGCAGCCAGGGACTAGCGGGGTTGGATACGCAGTATTTT
CDR3: CASSQGLAGLDTQYF

size: many
D: .
J: TRBJ2-5
V: TRBV6-1
DNA: TGTGCCAGCAGCGACCTGACAGTACACCTTGGAGAGACCCAGTACTTC
CDR3: CASSDLTVHLGETQYF

size: .
D: TRBD1
J: TRBJ2-3
V: TRBV5-4
DNA: TGTGCCAGCAGCCCGATCCTGACAGGGGCCAACACAGATACGCAGTATTTT
CDR3: CASSPILTGANTDTQYF

size: few
D: .
J: TRBJ2-1
V: TRBV18
DNA: TGTGCCAGCTCAGCCCCCAGCTGGGAACGCAATGAGCAGTTCTTC
CDR3: CASSAPSWERNEQFF

size: .
D: TRBD1
J: TRBJ2-1
V: TRBV24-1
DNA: TGTGCCACCAGCGCCCGACAGGGGATCTACAATGAGCAGTTCTTC
CDR3: CATSARQGIYNEQFF

size: few
D: .
J: TRBJ2-7
V: TRBV6-2/TRBV6-3
DNA: TGTGCCAGCACCCGGACGTTCTCCTACGAGCAGTACTTC
CDR3: CASTRTFSYEQYF